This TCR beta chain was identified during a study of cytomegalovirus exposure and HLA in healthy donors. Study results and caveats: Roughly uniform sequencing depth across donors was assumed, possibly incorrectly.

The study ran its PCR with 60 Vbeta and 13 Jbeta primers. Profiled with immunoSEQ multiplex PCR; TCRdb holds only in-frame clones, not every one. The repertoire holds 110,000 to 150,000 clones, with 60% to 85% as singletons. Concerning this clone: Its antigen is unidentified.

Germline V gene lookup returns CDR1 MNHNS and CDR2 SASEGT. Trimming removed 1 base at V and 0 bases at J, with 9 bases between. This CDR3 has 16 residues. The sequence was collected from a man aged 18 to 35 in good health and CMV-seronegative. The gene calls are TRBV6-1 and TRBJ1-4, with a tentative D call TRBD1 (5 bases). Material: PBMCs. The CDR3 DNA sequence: TGTGCCAGCAGTGAAGGCAGGGCGACAACTAATGAAAAACTGTTTTTT. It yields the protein CASSEGRATTNEKLFF.